This T cell receptor beta chain was captured in a study of metastatic and nonmetastatic thyroid tumors. Nobody among the patients had been given any treatment before thyroid surgery. Per germline, CDR1 DFQATT and CDR2 SNEGSKA (reference sequence). The V and J ends lost 6 bases and 10 bases respectively, with 19 bases between them. This CDR3 region has 14 residues. This clone was seen repeatedly, ten times or more. TCRdb re-analyzed the PCR reads using MiXCR. Here the sample spans tens of thousands of clones, roughly 26% being singletons. The chain has TRBV20-1 and TRBJ1-6; tentatively, D is TRBD1 (6 bases). The TCR was taken from a female donor with papillary thyroid cancer or a benign thyroid nodule (not recorded which). Some clones in this sample may be carry-over from other donors' samples. The sample consisted of blood. The CDR3 here is CSARRGGDSSPLHF. The CDR3 nucleotides read TGCAGTGCGCGCCGAGGGGGGGATAGCTCACCCCTCCACTTT.